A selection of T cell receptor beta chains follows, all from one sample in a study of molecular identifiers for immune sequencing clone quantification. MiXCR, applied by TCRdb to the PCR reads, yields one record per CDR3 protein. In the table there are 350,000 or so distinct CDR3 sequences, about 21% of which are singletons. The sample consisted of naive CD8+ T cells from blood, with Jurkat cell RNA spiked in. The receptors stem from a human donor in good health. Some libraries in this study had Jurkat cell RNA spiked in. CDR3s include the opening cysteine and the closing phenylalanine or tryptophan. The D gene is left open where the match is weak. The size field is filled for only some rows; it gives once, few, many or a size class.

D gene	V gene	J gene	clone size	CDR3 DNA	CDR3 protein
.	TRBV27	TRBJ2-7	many	TGTGCCAGCAGTTTTACGGGGAATACCTACGAGCAGTACTTC	CASSFTGNTYEQYF
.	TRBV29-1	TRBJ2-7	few	TGCAGCGTTTTGGGGGATTCGATTTCCGAGCAGTACTTC	CSVLGDSISEQYF
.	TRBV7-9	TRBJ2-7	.	TGTGTCAGCAGCTTAGTCCTGGCGCCGTCAGAGCTGTACTTC	CVSSLVLAPSELYF
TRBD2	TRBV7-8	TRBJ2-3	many	TGTGCCAGCAGCTTAGGTCTAGCGGGGGGGCGGGGCACAGATACGCAGTATTTT	CASSLGLAGGRGTDTQYF
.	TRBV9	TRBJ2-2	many	TGTGCCAGCAGCGTAGACGGAGACACCGGGGAGCTGTTTTTT	CASSVDGDTGELFF
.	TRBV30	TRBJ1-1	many	TGTGCCTGGAGCCTAGGGACGTATGAAGCTTTCTTT	CAWSLGTYEAFF
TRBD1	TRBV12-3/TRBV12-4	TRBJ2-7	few	TGTGCCAGCAGTTTGACCCTGGGACAGCTCTACGAGCAGTACTTC	CASSLTLGQLYEQYF
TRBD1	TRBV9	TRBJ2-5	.	TGTGCCAGCAGCCCGACAGGGCCTGAGACCCAGTACTTC	CASSPTGPETQYF
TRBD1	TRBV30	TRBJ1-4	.	TGTGCCTGGAGTACAGGGACAGGATCTAATGAAAAACTGTTTTTT	CAWSTGTGSNEKLFF
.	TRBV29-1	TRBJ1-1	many	TGCAGCGTTGAAGATCTCAGCCCGAACACTGAAGCTTTCTTT	CSVEDLSPNTEAFF
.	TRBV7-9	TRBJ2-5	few	TGTGCCAGCAGCCCTCCGCAGCCAAAAGAGACCCAGTACTTC	CASSPPQPKETQYF
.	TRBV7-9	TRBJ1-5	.	TGTGCCGGCAGCTCTACCGGGACATATCAGCCCCTGCATTTT	CAGSSTGTYQPLHF
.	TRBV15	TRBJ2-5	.	TGTGCCGCCAGCAGCGACACGAGGGAGACCCAGTACTTC	CAASSDTRETQYF
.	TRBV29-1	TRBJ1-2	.	TGCAGCGTCGACAGGTGGGATGGCTACACCTTC	CSVDRWDGYTF
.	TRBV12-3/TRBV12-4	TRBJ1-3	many	TGTGCCAGCAGTTTAGGTGTACTAGGAAACACCATATATTTT	CASSLGVLGNTIYF
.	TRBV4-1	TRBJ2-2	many	TGCGCCAGCAGCCCCCCCGGGACCTACACCGGGGAGCTGTTTTTT	CASSPPGTYTGELFF
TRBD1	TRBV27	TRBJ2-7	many	TGTGCCAGCAGTCAGGTTACAGGGGGGTACGAGCAGTACTTC	CASSQVTGGYEQYF
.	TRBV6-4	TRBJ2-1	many	TGTGCCAGCAGTGACTCGAAGGACAGGGAGGGTTCCTACAATGAGCAGTTCTTC	CASSDSKDREGSYNEQFF
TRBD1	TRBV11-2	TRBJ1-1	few	TGTGCCAGCAGCTTACACAGGGGATTGAACACTGAAGCTTTCTTT	CASSLHRGLNTEAFF
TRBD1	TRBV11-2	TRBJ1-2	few	TGTGCCAGCAGCTCTGGACAGGGTGCTTTCTATGGCTACACCTTC	CASSSGQGAFYGYTF
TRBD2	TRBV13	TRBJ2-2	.	TGTGCCAGCAGCCGCTCCGCCCTTTCAAGCGGGGAGTACACCGGGGAGCTGTTTTTT	CASSRSALSSGEYTGELFF
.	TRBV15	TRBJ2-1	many	TGTGCCACCAGCAGAGATTCGGGTCCGAAGGTCTTC	CATSRDSGPKVF
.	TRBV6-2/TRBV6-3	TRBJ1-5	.	TGTGCCAGCCTCGAATGGACGGGCCCCTATAGCAATCAGCCCCAGCATTTT	CASLEWTGPYSNQPQHF
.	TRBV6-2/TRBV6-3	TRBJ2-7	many	TGTGCCAGCAGTCCCTCTTTGCGTGATTGGGAGCAGTACTTC	CASSPSLRDWEQYF
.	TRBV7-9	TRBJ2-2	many	TGTGCCAGCAGCTTAGTGAACTCCGGGGAGCTGTTTTTT	CASSLVNSGELFF
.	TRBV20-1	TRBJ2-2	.	TGCAGTGCTAGGGACTCGTTTGGCGGGGAGCTGTTTTTT	CSARDSFGGELFF
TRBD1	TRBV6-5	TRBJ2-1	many	TGTGCCAGCAGTTACTCTTATGCAGGGGGCAATTATGAGCAGTTCTTC	CASSYSYAGGNYEQFF
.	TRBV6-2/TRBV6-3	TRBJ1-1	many	TGTGCCAGCAGTTACTCAGGGCACACTGAAGCTTTCTTT	CASSYSGHTEAFF